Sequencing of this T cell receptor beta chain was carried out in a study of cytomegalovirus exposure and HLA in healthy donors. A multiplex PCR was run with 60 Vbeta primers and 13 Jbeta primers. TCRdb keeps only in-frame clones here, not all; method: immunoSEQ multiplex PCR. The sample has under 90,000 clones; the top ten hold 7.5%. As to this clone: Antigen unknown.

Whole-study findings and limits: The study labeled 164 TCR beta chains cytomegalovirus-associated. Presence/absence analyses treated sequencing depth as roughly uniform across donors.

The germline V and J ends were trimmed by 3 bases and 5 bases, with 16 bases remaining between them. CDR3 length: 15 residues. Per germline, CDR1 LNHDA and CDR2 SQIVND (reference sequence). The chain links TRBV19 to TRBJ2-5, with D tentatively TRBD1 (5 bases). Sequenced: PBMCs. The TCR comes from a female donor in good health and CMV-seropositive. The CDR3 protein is CASSITGPGMETQYF. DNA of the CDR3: TGTGCCAGTAGTATCACGGGTCCAGGGATGGAGACCCAGTACTTC.